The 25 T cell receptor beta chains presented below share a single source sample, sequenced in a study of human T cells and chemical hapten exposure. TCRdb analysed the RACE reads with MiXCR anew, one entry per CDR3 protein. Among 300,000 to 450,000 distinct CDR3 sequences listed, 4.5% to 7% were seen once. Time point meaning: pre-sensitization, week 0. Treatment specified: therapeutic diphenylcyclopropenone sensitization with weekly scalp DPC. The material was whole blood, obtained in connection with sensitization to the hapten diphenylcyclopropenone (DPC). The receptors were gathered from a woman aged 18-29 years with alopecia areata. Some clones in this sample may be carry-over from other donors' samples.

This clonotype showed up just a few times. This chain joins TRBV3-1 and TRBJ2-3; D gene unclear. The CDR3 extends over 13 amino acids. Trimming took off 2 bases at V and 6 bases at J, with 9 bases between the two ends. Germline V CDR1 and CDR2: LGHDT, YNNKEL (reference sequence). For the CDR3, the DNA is TGTGCCAGCAGCCAACGGCGCTCGGATACGCAGTATTTT. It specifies CASSQRRSDTQYF.

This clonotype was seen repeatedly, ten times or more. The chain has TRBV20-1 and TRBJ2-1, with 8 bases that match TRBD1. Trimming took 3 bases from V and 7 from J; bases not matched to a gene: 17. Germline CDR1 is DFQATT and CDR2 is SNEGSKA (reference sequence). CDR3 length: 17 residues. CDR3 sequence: CSASRAGGAGLVNEQFF. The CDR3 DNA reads TGCAGTGCTAGTCGGGCAGGGGGCGCAGGGTTAGTAAATGAGCAGTTCTTC.

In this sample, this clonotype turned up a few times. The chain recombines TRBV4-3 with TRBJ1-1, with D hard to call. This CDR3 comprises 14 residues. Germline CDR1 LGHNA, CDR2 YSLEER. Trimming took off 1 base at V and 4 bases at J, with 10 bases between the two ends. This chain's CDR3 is CASSQGGGVTEAFF. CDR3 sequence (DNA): TGCGCCAGCAGCCAAGGGGGAGGTGTCACTGAAGCTTTCTTT.

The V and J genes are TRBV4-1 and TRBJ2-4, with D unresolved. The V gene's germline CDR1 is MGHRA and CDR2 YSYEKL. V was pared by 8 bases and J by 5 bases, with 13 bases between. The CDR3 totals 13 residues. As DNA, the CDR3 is TGCGCCAGCCGGAACGTCAAAGAAAACATTCAGTACTTC. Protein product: CASRNVKENIQYF.

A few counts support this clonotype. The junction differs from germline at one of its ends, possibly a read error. CDR3 residues: CSAGTATQYF. For the CDR3, the DNA is TGCAGTGCTGGAACAGCTACGCAGTATTTT. The chain recombines TRBV20-1 with TRBJ2-3; the D is unclear. Germline loops: CDR1 DFQATT, CDR2 SNEGSKA (reference sequence). The CDR3 consists of 10 residues.

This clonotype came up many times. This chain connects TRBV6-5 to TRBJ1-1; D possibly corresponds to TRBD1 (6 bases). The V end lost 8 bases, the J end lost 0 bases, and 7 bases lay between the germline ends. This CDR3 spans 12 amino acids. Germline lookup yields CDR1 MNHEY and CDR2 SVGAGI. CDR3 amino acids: CASGGLNTEAFF. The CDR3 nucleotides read TGTGCCAGCGGGGGCCTGAACACTGAAGCTTTCTTT.

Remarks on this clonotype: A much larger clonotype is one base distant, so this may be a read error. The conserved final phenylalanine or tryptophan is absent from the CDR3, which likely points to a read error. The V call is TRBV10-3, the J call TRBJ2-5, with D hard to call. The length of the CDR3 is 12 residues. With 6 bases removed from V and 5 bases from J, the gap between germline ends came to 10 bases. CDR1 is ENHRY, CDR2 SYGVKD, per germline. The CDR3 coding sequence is TGTGCCATCAGCGGTACACCGGAGACCCAGTACCTC. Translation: CAISGTPETQYL.

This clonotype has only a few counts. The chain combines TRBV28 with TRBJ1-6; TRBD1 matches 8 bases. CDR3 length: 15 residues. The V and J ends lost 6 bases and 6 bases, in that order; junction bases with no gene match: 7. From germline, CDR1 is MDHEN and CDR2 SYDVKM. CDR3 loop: CASSSAGGFNSPLHF. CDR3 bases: TGTGCCAGCAGCTCGGCAGGGGGCTTTAATTCACCCCTCCACTTT. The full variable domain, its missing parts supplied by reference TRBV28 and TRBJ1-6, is DVKVTQSSRYLVKRTGEKVFLECVQDMDHENMFWYRQDPGLGLRLIYFSYDVKMKEKGDIPEGYSVSREKKERFSLILESASTNQTSMYLCASSSAGGFNSPLHFGNGTRLTVT.

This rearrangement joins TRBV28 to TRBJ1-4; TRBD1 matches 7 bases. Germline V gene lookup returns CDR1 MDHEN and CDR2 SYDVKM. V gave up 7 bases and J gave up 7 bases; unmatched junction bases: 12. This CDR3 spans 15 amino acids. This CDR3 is CASTPNEGAGEKLFF. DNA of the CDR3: TGTGCCAGCACCCCTAATGAGGGGGCCGGTGAAAAACTGTTTTTT.

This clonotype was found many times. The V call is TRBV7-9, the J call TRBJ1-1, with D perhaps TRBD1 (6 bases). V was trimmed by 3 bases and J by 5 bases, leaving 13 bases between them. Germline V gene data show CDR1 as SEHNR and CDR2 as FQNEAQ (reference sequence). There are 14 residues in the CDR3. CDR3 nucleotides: TGTGCCAGCAGCTTTTCTCAGGGGAGTACTGAAGCTTTCTTT. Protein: CASSFSQGSTEAFF.

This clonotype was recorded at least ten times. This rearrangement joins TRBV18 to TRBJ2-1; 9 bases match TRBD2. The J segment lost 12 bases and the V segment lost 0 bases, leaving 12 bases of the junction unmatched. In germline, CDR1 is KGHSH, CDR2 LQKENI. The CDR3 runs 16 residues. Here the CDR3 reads CASSPPTSSGGFWQFF. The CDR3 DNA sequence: TGTGCCAGCTCACCACCGACTAGTAGCGGGGGTTTTTGGCAGTTCTTC.

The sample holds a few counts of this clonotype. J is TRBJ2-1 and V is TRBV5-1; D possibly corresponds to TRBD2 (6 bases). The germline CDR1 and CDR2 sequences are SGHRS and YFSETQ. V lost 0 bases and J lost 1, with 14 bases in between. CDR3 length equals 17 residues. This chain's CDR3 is CASSLALSSDSYNEQFF. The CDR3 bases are TGCGCCAGCAGCTTGGCCCTCTCTAGCGATTCCTACAATGAGCAGTTCTTC.

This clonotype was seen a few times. The CDR3 nucleotides read TGCGCCAGCAGCCAAGATGGAGGGGAAGAGACCCAGTACTTC. The encoded protein is CASSQDGGEETQYF. The chain uses TRBV4-3 and TRBJ2-5; possibly TRBD2 for D (6 bases). V was trimmed by 0 bases and J by 3 bases, leaving 8 bases between them. CDR3 length: 14 amino acids. Germline CDR1 is LGHNA and CDR2 is YSLEER.

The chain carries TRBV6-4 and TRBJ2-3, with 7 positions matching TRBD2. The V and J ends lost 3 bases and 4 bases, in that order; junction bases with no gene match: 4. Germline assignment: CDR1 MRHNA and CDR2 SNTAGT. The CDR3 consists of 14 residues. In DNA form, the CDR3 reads TGTGCCAGCAGTGAGAGCGGGGCCCCAGATACGCAGTATTTT. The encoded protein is CASSESGAPDTQYF.

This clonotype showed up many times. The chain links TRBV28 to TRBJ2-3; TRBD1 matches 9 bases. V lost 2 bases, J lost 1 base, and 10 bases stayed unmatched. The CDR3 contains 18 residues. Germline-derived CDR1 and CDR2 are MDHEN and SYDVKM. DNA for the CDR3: TGTGCCAGCAGTTTACTCCCACAGGGGGCAAGTGGCACAGATACGCAGTATTTT. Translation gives CASSLLPQGASGTDTQYF.

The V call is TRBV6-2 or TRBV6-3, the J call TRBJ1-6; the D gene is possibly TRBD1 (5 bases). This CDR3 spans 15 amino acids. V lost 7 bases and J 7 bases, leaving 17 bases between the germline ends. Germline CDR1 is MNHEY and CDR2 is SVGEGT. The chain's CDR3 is CASTLRAGWNSPLHF. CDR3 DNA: TGTGCCAGCACCCTCCGGGCAGGGTGGAATTCACCCCTCCACTTT.

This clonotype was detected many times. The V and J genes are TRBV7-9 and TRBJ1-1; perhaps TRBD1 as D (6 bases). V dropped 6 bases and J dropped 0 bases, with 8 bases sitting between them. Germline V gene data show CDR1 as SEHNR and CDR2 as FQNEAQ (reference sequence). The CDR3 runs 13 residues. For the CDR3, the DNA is TGTGCCAGCAGTCGGACAGTGAACACTGAAGCTTTCTTT. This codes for CASSRTVNTEAFF.

CDR3 region: CASSPGLDEAFF. Here the CDR3 DNA reads TGTGCCAGCTCACCCGGACTAGATGAAGCTTTCTTT. The V gene is TRBV18, the J gene TRBJ1-1; D is unclear. The V gene lost 3 bases and the J gene lost 7 bases, with 9 bases spanning the gap. This CDR3 is built from 12 residues. The germline CDR1 and CDR2 sequences are KGHSH and LQKENI.

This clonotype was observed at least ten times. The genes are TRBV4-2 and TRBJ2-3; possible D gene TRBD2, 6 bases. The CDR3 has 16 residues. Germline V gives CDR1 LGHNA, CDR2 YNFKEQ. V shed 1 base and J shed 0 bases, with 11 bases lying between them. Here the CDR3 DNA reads TGTGCCAGCAGCCAAGTGGAGGGGTCTAGCACAGATACGCAGTATTTT. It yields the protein CASSQVEGSSTDTQYF.

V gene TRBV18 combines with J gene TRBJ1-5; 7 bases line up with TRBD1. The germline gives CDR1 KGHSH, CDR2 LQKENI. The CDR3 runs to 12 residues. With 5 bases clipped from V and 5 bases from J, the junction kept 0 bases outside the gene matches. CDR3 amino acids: CASSGTDQPQHF. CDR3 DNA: TGTGCCAGCTCAGGGACAGATCAGCCCCAGCATTTT.

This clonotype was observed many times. The CDR3 DNA sequence: TGTGCCAGCAGTGACGGAGGCCCAGAAGGCTACACCTTC. This translates into CASSDGGPEGYTF. V usage is TRBV2 and J usage is TRBJ1-2; D is unclear. Trimming pared 3 bases from V and 8 bases from J, leaving 13 bases between. CDR3 length: 13 amino acids. Germline loops: CDR1 SNHLY, CDR2 FYNNEI.

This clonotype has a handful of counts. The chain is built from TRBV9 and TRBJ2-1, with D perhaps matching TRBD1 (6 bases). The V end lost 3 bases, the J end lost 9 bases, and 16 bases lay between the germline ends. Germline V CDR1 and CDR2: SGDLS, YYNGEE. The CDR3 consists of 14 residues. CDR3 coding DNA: TGTGCCAGCAGCGAGACCATCCGACAGGCTGAGCAGTTCTTC. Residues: CASSETIRQAEQFF.

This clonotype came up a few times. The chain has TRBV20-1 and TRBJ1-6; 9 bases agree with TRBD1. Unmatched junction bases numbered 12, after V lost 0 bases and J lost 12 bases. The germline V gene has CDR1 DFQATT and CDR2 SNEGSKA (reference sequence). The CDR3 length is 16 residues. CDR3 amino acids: CSARDVGTGNGGPLHF. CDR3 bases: TGCAGTGCTAGAGATGTCGGGACAGGGAATGGAGGACCCCTCCACTTT.

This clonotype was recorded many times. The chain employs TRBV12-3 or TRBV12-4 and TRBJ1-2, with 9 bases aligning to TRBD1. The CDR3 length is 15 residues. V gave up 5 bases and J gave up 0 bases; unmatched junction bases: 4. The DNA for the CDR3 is TGTGCCAGCAGTCGGGGACAGGGAGCTAACTATGGCTACACCTTC. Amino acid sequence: CASSRGQGANYGYTF.

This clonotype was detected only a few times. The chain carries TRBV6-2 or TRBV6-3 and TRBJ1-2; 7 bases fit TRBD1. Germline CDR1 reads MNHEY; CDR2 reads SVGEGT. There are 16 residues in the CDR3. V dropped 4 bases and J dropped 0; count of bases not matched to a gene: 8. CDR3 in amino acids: CASSLRQGDPNYGYTF. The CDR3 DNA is TGTGCCAGCAGTTTGCGGCAGGGGGACCCTAACTATGGCTACACCTTC.